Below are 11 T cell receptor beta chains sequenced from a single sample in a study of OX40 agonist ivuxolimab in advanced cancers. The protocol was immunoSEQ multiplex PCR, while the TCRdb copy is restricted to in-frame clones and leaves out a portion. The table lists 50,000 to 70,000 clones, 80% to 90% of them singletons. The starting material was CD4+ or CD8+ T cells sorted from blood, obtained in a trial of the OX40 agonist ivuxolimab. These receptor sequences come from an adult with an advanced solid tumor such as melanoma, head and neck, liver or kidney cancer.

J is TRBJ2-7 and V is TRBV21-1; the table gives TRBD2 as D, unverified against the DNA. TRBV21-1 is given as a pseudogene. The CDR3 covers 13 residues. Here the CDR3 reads CASPGLRRGEQYF. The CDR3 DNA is TGTGCCAGCCCCGGCCTCCGGAGGGGCGAGCAGTACTTC.

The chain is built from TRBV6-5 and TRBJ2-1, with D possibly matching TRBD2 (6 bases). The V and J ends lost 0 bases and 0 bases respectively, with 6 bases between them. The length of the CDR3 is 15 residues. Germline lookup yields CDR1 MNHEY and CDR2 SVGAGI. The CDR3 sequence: CASSYSTSSYNEQFF. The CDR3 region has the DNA TGTGCCAGCAGTTACTCGACTAGCTCCTACAATGAGCAGTTCTTC.

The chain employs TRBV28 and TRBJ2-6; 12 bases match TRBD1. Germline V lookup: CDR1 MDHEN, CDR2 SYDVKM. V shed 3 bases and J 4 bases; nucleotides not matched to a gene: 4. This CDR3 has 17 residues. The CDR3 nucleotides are TGTGCCAGCAGTTTGGGACAGGGGGCGCCCGGGGCCAACGTCCTGACTTTC. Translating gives CASSLGQGAPGANVLTF.

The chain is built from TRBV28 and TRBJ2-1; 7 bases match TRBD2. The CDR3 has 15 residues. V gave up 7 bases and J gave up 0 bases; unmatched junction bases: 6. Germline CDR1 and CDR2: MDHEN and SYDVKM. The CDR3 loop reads CASTLGGSSYNEQFF. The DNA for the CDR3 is TGTGCCAGCACCCTCGGCGGGAGCTCCTACAATGAGCAGTTCTTC.

This chain's CDR3 is CSAVNTGELFF. DNA for the CDR3: TGCAGTGCCGTGAACACCGGGGAGCTGTTTTTT. This rearrangement joins TRBV20-1 to TRBJ2-2; the D is unclear. V dropped 6 bases and J dropped 1 base, with 3 bases sitting between them. The CDR3 is made up of 11 amino acids. Germline V gene data show CDR1 as DFQATT and CDR2 as SNEGSKA (reference sequence).

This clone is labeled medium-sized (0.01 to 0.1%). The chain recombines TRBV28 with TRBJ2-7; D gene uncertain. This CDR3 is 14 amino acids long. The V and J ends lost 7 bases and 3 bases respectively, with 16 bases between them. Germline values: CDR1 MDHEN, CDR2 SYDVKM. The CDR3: CASIKSDGVYEQYF. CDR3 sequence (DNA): TGTGCCAGCATCAAATCGGACGGAGTCTACGAGCAGTACTTC.

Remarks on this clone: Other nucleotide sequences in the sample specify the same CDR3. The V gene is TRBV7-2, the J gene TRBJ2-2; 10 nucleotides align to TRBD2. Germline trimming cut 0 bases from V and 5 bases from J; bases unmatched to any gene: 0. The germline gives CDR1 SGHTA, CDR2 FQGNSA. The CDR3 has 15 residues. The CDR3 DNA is TGTGCCAGCAGCTTAGCTAGCGGGGGGACCGGGGAGCTGTTTTTT. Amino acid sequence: CASSLASGGTGELFF.

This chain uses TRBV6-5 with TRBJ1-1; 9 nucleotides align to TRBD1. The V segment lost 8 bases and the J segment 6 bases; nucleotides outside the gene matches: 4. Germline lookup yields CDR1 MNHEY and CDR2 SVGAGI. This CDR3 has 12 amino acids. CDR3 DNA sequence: TGTGCCAGCGGAGACAGGGGGTCTGAAGCTTTCTTT. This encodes CASGDRGSEAFF.

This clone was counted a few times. The chain's CDR3 is CASSVTEDYEQYF. CDR3 DNA: TGTGCCAGCAGTGTGACGGAGGACTACGAGCAGTACTTC. V usage is TRBV7-9 and J usage is TRBJ2-7; D may be TRBD2 (5 bases). V lost 6 bases and J lost 3, with 12 bases in between. The CDR3 has 13 amino acids. Germline CDR1 is SEHNR and CDR2 is FQNEAQ (reference sequence).

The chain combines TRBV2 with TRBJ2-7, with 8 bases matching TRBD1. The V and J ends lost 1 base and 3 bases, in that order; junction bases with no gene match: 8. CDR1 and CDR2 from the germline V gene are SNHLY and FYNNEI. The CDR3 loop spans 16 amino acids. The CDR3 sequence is CASSEGLGTGLYEQYF. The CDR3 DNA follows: TGTGCCAGCAGTGAAGGATTAGGGACAGGACTCTACGAGCAGTACTTC.

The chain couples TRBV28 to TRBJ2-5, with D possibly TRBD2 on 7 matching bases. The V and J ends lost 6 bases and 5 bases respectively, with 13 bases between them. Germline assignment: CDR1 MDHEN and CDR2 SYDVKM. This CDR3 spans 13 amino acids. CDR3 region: CASRQGGLETQYF. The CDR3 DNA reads TGTGCCAGCAGACAGGGAGGGCTTGAGACCCAGTACTTC.